Listed below are T cell receptor beta chains from one sample, sequenced in a study of blood T cell repertoires in COVID-19. The data were produced by immunoSEQ multiplex PCR, yet TCRdb's version contains in-frame clones alone and is incomplete. Among over 150,000 clones listed, less than 90% were seen once. The specimen was peripheral blood. Every receptor here comes from a woman in her seventies with COVID-19, enrolled during active disease. Each CDR3 is given with its conserved first and last residue. D genes are given only for firm matches. Size tells how often a clone was seen (once, few, many) or the class of an expanded clone, and some rows leave it out.

v_gene	j_gene	d_gene	abundance	CDR3nt	CDR3aa
TRBV7-3	TRBJ1-1	TRBD1	.	TGTGCCAGCAGCCCCGGAGCGGGACAGGTAAGGCCTTTGGACACTGAAGCTTTCTTT	CASSPGAGQVRPLDTEAFF
TRBV19	TRBJ1-2	.	.	TGTGCCAGTAGTATAGGCAGTAACTATGGCTACACCTTC	CASSIGSNYGYTF
TRBV3-1/TRBV3-2	TRBJ2-5	TRBD1	once	TGTGCCACCATGAAATCAGGGGGCCAAGAGACCCAGTACTTC	CATMKSGGQETQYF
TRBV7-9	TRBJ2-5	.	.	TGTGCCAGCAGCCCCCTCGGGAGTGGGACCCAGTACTTC	CASSPLGSGTQYF
TRBV5-6	TRBJ1-4	.	.	TGTGCCAGCAGCTCAGGAGGGGCGCAGGGTGAAAAACTGTTTTTT	CASSSGGAQGEKLFF
TRBV28	TRBJ2-5	.	.	TGTGCCAGCACCTTACAGGGAACGGAGACCCAGTACTTC	CASTLQGTETQYF
TRBV5-4	TRBJ2-3	.	many	TGTGCCAGCAGCCGTTCGGGTTCGGTCACAGATACGCAGTATTTT	CASSRSGSVTDTQYF
TRBV6-1	TRBJ2-7	TRBD1	once	TGTGCCAGCAGTGAAAGGGGACAGGTCTACGAGCAGTACTTC	CASSERGQVYEQYF
TRBV30	TRBJ2-1	TRBD2	.	TGTGCCTGGATGGATAGGGGACTAGCGGGTTACAATGAGCAGTTCTTC	CAWMDRGLAGYNEQFF
TRBV19	TRBJ2-3	.	.	TGTGCCAGTAGTATGGGGGGGCAGGGGACAGATACGCAGTATTTT	CASSMGGQGTDTQYF
TRBV19	TRBJ2-1	TRBD1	.	TGTGCCAGTAGTATCACAGGGGTCGAGCAGTTCTTC	CASSITGVEQFF
TRBV30	TRBJ2-2	.	.	TGTGCCTGGGCTAAGGGAGTACAGACCGGGGAGCTGTTTTTT	CAWAKGVQTGELFF
TRBV2	TRBJ2-2	.	.	TGTGCCAGCAAGAGGGCAGAAACCACCGGGGAGCTGTTTTTT	CASKRAETTGELFF
TRBV28	TRBJ2-7	.	.	TGTGCCAGCAGGAACGTGGCTCCAAGGGGCTACGAGCAGTACTTC	CASRNVAPRGYEQYF
TRBV7-2	TRBJ1-2	.	.	TGTGCCAGCTCCGGGACACTCTCCGGCTACACCTTC	CASSGTLSGYTF
TRBV5-4	TRBJ2-1	TRBD2	.	TGTGCCAGCAGCTCGGAAAGGCGGCTAGCGGGAAAGGATAAGTTCTTC	CASSSERRLAGKDKFF
TRBV30	TRBJ2-5	.	.	TGTGCCGGACTAACCCAAGAGACCCAGTACTTC	CAGLTQETQYF
TRBV29-1	TRBJ2-3	.	.	TGCAGCGTTCTGTTTGCAGATACGCAGTATTTT	CSVLFADTQYF
TRBV24-1	TRBJ2-3	.	.	TGTGCCACCAGGCGCGGGTCTCTTAGCACAGATACGCAGTATTTT	CATRRGSLSTDTQYF
TRBV29-1	TRBJ2-7	TRBD2	.	TGCAGCGTTGGTGGGCTAGCGGGACTCTACGAGCAGTACTTC	CSVGGLAGLYEQYF
TRBV7-3	TRBJ1-1	.	.	TGTGCCAGCAGCTTAATGCAGGGCACTGAAGCTTTCTTT	CASSLMQGTEAFF